Presented here are 27 T cell receptor beta chains from one specimen sequenced in a study of T cell changes during pregnancy in multiple sclerosis. Only in-frame clones appear in the TCRdb table, and some are missing; sequencing was by immunoSEQ multiplex PCR. Of nearly 110,000 clones listed, 91% are singletons. The starting material was peripheral blood, obtained before pregnancy. These receptor sequences come from a female donor with multiple sclerosis, enrolled in a pregnancy study.

The J gene is TRBJ2-1, the V gene TRBV19; 11 bases align to TRBD2. CDR3 length equals 19 residues. CDR1 is LNHDA and CDR2 is SQIVND in the germline V gene (reference sequence). After removal of 2 bases from V and 0 bases from J, the junction contained 9 bases not matched to a gene. In nucleotides, the CDR3 is TGTGCCAGTAGTATACATCCTAGCGGGAGGTCCACCTCCTACAATGAGCAGTTCTTC. As protein: CASSIHPSGRSTSYNEQFF.

The V and J genes are TRBV6-5 and TRBJ2-5; 10 bases agree with TRBD2. Trimming removed 6 bases from V and 5 bases from J; junction bases left unmatched: 3. Looked up from germline, CDR1 is MNHEY and CDR2 is SVGAGI. The CDR3 consists of 13 residues. The CDR3 region is CASRPGLAETQYF. CDR3 nucleotides: TGTGCCAGCAGGCCGGGACTAGCGGAGACCCAGTACTTC.

J is TRBJ2-7 and V is TRBV5-4, with D hard to call. The CDR3 contains 13 residues. With 4 bases removed from V and 5 bases from J, the gap between germline ends came to 13 bases. Germline values: CDR1 SGHNT, CDR2 YYREEE (reference sequence). CDR3 nucleotides: TGTGCCAGCAGCCAGACTGAAGCCCACGAGCAGTACTTC. The encoded protein is CASSQTEAHEQYF. Drawing the rest from reference TRBV5-4 and TRBJ2-7, the complete variable domain is ETGVTQSPTHLIKTRGQQVTLRCSSQSGHNTVSWYQQALGQGPQFIFQYYREEENGRGNFPPRFSGLQFPNYSSELNVNALELDDSALYLCASSQTEAHEQYFGPGTRLTVT.

This clone was seen a single time. The chain carries TRBV7-2 and TRBJ2-7; D might be TRBD1 (6 bases). The germline V gene encodes CDR1 SGHTA and CDR2 FQGNSA. Trimming cost V 5 bases and J 2 bases, with 16 bases left between them. The CDR3 extends over 15 amino acids. CDR3 sequence: CASSLSNQGTYEQYF. In DNA form, the CDR3 reads TGTGCCAGCAGCCTAAGCAATCAGGGGACCTACGAGCAGTACTTC.

The genes are TRBV19 and TRBJ1-1, with D maybe TRBD1 (5 bases). CDR3 size: 13 residues. V was clipped by 8 bases and J by 7 bases, with 17 bases between them. The germline CDR1 and CDR2 sequences are LNHDA and SQIVND (reference sequence). The chain's CDR3 is CASDRNDRIEAFF. CDR3 DNA: TGTGCCAGTGACCGCAATGACAGAATTGAAGCTTTCTTT.

The V call is TRBV5-1, the J call TRBJ2-7; 7 bases agree with TRBD1. CDR1 is SGHRS and CDR2 is YFSETQ in the germline V gene. V lost 7 bases to trimming and J lost 1 base; unmatched junction nucleotides: 11. CDR3 size: 15 residues. The CDR3, as DNA: TGCGCCAGCTGCAACCGGGACAGAGGATCCTACGAGCAGTACTTC. Its protein is CASCNRDRGSYEQYF.

The CDR3 protein is CASSQVPRGLRDYGYTF. As DNA, the CDR3 is TGTGCCAGCAGCCAAGTCCCCCGTGGTCTGCGGGACTATGGCTACACCTTC. The chain is built from TRBV14 and TRBJ1-2; D ambiguous. The CDR3 spans 17 residues. Trimming removed 1 base from V and 3 bases from J, with 18 bases in between. CDR1 and CDR2 (germline): SGHDN, FVKESK.

The rearrangement links TRBV11-2 to TRBJ2-7; D is possibly TRBD2 (6 bases). This CDR3 has 15 residues. Germline loops: CDR1 SGHAT, CDR2 FQNNGV. V was cut by 5 bases and J by 1 base, with 15 bases left in between. The CDR3 nucleotides read TGTGCCAGCAGCCGCCTACGACGGGAGTCCTACGAGCAGTACTTC. Amino acids: CASSRLRRESYEQYF.

The CDR3 bases are TGTGCCAGTGGGCCCGGGACAGGGTGGAAGGACAATCAGCCCCAGCATTTT. As protein: CASGPGTGWKDNQPQHF. The chain recombines TRBV19 with TRBJ1-5; 9 nucleotides line up with TRBD1. V was clipped by 8 bases and J by 3 bases; unmatched bases: 14. The length of the CDR3 is 17 residues. The germline V gene encodes CDR1 LNHDA and CDR2 SQIVND (reference sequence).

Only a few counts were recorded for this clone. The chain combines TRBV5-1 with TRBJ2-3; D gene unclear. The V and J ends lost 1 base and 4 bases respectively, with 13 bases between them. CDR1 is SGHRS and CDR2 is YFSETQ in the germline V gene. There are 15 residues in the CDR3. The CDR3 sequence is CASSLRSDGSDTQYF. CDR3 DNA sequence: TGCGCCAGCAGCTTGCGAAGCGACGGATCAGATACGCAGTATTTT.

The gene calls are TRBV6-5 and TRBJ2-4; no clear D gene. The CDR3 loop spans 15 amino acids. Germline V gene sequence: CDR1 MNHEY, CDR2 SVGAGI. Between the trimmed V and J ends, which lost 4 bases and 0 bases, there was a span of 10 bases. CDR3 in DNA: TGTGCCAGCAGTTCTTTATTCGGAGCCAAAAACATTCAGTACTTC. Protein product: CASSSLFGAKNIQYF.

J is TRBJ2-2 and V is TRBV29-1; D remains ambiguous. The length of the CDR3 is 14 residues. V lost 1 base to trimming and J lost 3 bases, with 9 bases between them. Looked up from germline, CDR1 is SQVTM and CDR2 is ANQGSEA. CDR3 in DNA: TGCAGCGTTGAAGCGAGGCCGCACACCGGGGAGCTGTTTTTT. It yields the protein CSVEARPHTGELFF.

This chain connects TRBV15 to TRBJ2-7; D is undetermined. The CDR3 contains 13 residues. V lost 1 base and J lost 3, with 7 bases in between. The germline gives CDR1 LNHNV, CDR2 YYDKDF (reference sequence). The CDR3 DNA follows: TGTGCCACCAGCAGAGTCGGAGACTACGAGCAGTACTTC. Its translation is CATSRVGDYEQYF.

J is TRBJ1-5 and V is TRBV27; possibly TRBD1 for D (5 bases). The CDR3 has 17 amino acids. V lost 2 bases and J 2 bases, leaving 16 bases between the germline ends. Germline lookup yields CDR1 MNHEY and CDR2 SMNVEV (reference sequence). This CDR3 is CASSLTSDTLGNQPQHF. DNA for the CDR3: TGTGCCAGCAGTTTAACCTCGGACACTTTGGGCAATCAGCCCCAGCATTTT.

This chain joins TRBV9 and TRBJ2-7; unclear D gene. This CDR3 is built from 15 residues. Germline values: CDR1 SGDLS, CDR2 YYNGEE. The V and J ends lost 0 bases and 6 bases respectively, with 16 bases between them. The CDR3 region is CASSVAVGSPAEQYF. Written as DNA, the CDR3 is TGTGCCAGCAGCGTAGCGGTGGGCTCGCCCGCCGAGCAGTACTTC.

J is TRBJ1-2 and V is TRBV18; possible D gene TRBD1, 5 bases. The germline gives CDR1 KGHSH, CDR2 LQKENI. With 0 bases removed from V and 4 bases from J, the gap between germline ends came to 12 bases. This CDR3 has 15 amino acids. CDR3 DNA: TGTGCCAGCTCACCACCGGGGCTTTACTCCTATGGCTACACCTTC. This sequence encodes CASSPPGLYSYGYTF.

The CDR3 reads CASSQDLGQGRYGYTF. In nucleotides, the CDR3 is TGCGCCAGCAGCCAAGATTTGGGCCAAGGGAGGTATGGCTACACCTTC. The chain is built from TRBV4-3 and TRBJ1-2; D is ambiguous. CDR3 length: 16 amino acids. V was trimmed by 0 bases and J by 5 bases, leaving 16 bases between them. CDR1 is LGHNA and CDR2 is YSLEER in the germline V gene.

This chain uses TRBV6-1 with TRBJ1-5, with a weak D call TRBD1 (5 bases). V was trimmed by 9 bases and J by 0 bases, leaving 12 bases between them. Germline CDR1 reads MNHNS; CDR2 reads SASEGT. The CDR3 length is 14 residues. The chain's CDR3 is CASRFGGSNQPQHF. The CDR3 DNA is TGTGCCAGTCGTTTCGGGGGTAGCAATCAGCCCCAGCATTTT.

A single count supports this clone. This rearrangement joins TRBV6-5 to TRBJ1-2, with TRBD1 as a possible D gene (6 bases). Trimming took off 11 bases at V and 4 bases at J, with 17 bases between the two ends. Germline V gene sequence: CDR1 MNHEY, CDR2 SVGAGI. The CDR3 runs to 13 residues. CDR3 sequence: CACQDRSTYGYTF. CDR3 coding DNA: TGTGCCTGTCAGGACAGATCTACCTATGGCTACACCTTC.

This chain joins TRBV16 and TRBJ1-1; D ambiguous. V lost 4 bases, J lost 4 bases, and 16 bases lay in between. Germline loops: CDR1 KGHSY, CDR2 FQNENV. The CDR3 spans 15 residues. The CDR3 region is CASSLEGTRGTEAFF. The CDR3, as DNA: TGTGCCAGCAGCCTAGAGGGAACCAGAGGCACTGAAGCTTTCTTT.

The V gene is TRBV11-1, the J gene TRBJ2-1, with TRBD1 matching over 9 bases. CDR1 is SGHAT, CDR2 FQDESV, per germline (reference sequence). With 5 bases clipped from V and 9 bases from J, the junction kept 8 bases outside the gene matches. The CDR3 covers 14 residues. CDR3 nucleotide sequence: TGTGCCAGCAGCCACCGGGACAGGGAGCCTGAGCAGTTCTTC. Its translation: CASSHRDREPEQFF.

The chain joins TRBV7-6 to TRBJ2-7; D unclear. Trimming took off 4 bases at V and 7 bases at J, with 8 bases between the two ends. The CDR3 loop spans 11 amino acids. Germline lookup yields CDR1 SGHVS and CDR2 FNYEAQ. The CDR3 loop is CASSSEVEQYF. CDR3 sequence (DNA): TGTGCCAGCAGCTCTGAGGTGGAGCAGTACTTC.

The chain is built from TRBV6-6 and TRBJ2-1; TRBD1 might be the D (5 bases). V lost 8 bases to trimming and J lost 7 bases, with 15 bases between them. This CDR3 region has 13 residues. The germline V gene has CDR1 MNHNY and CDR2 SVGAGI (reference sequence). The CDR3 DNA reads TGTGCCAGCTTGCAGGGATGGGGTAATGAGCAGTTCTTC. It encodes CASLQGWGNEQFF.

This clone has just a few counts. CDR3 coding DNA: TGTGCCAGCAGCCGAATTGAAGGACAGGGTAGGAGGTACACTGAAGCTTTCTTT. This encodes CASSRIEGQGRRYTEAFF. This chain connects TRBV7-6 to TRBJ1-1; 8 bases match TRBD1. The germline V gene encodes CDR1 SGHVS and CDR2 FNYEAQ. The ends lost 5 bases at V and 3 bases at J; junction bases unmatched: 17. The CDR3 consists of 18 residues.

This sequence joins TRBV6-6 and TRBJ1-1; TRBD1 agrees at 7 bases. Unmatched junction bases numbered 4, after V lost 2 bases and J lost 1 base. The CDR3 is 15 residues long. Germline CDR1 MNHNY, CDR2 SVGAGI (reference sequence). This CDR3 is CASSYPRTGNTEAFF. The DNA of the CDR3 is TGTGCCAGCAGTTACCCAAGGACAGGGAACACTGAAGCTTTCTTT.

The chain carries TRBV6-5 and TRBJ1-1; 10 bases line up with TRBD1. There are 14 residues in the CDR3. With V trimmed by 5 bases and J by 4 bases, 4 bases remained unmatched. Germline V gene sequence: CDR1 MNHEY, CDR2 SVGAGI. CDR3: CASSQGTGATEAFF. The CDR3 region has the DNA TGTGCCAGCAGTCAAGGGACAGGGGCCACTGAAGCTTTCTTT.

V gene TRBV11-2 combines with J gene TRBJ2-3, with 7 nucleotides matching TRBD2. CDR1 is SGHAT, CDR2 FQNNGV, per germline. The trim removed 5 bases at V and 3 bases at J, leaving 11 bases unmatched. The CDR3 has 16 amino acids. For the CDR3, the DNA is TGTGCCAGCAGCCCACCCCCACTAGCGCGAACAGATACGCAGTATTTT. Translating it yields CASSPPPLARTDTQYF.